Following are 2 T cell receptor beta chains from one sample sequenced in a study of cytomegalovirus exposure and HLA in healthy donors. The PCR used 60 Vbeta and 13 Jbeta primers. Using immunoSEQ multiplex PCR, the repertoire was profiled, and TCRdb retains in-frame clones only, with some absent. This table has fewer than 55,000 clones, 72% appearing once. Sequenced sample: PBMCs. The receptors were gathered from a woman aged 50 to 60 in good health and CMV-seropositive.

This clone was counted a few times. The chain couples TRBV11-2 to TRBJ2-7, with TRBD2 matching over 9 bases. The V segment lost 2 bases and the J segment 3 bases; nucleotides outside the gene matches: 5. There are 15 residues in the CDR3. In germline, CDR1 is SGHAT, CDR2 FQNNGV. In DNA, the CDR3 is TGTGCCAGCAGCTTAATGAGCGGGGGGATCTACGAGCAGTACTTC. This codes for CASSLMSGGIYEQYF. The entire variable domain, with the rest obtained from reference TRBV11-2 and TRBJ2-7, is as follows: EAGVAQSPRYKIIEKRQSVAFWCNPISGHATLYWYQQILGQGPKLLIQFQNNGVVDDSQLPKDRFSAERLKGVDSTLKIQPAKLEDSAVYLCASSLMSGGIYEQYFGPGTRLTVT.

The gene calls are TRBV19 and TRBJ2-1; perhaps TRBD1 as D (5 bases). Germline-derived CDR1 and CDR2 are LNHDA and SQIVND (reference sequence). The CDR3 totals 13 residues. V was clipped by 3 bases and J by 10 bases, with 13 bases between them. CDR3 protein: CASSINQPGEQFF. The CDR3 DNA follows: TGTGCCAGTAGTATCAATCAACCAGGGGAGCAGTTCTTC.